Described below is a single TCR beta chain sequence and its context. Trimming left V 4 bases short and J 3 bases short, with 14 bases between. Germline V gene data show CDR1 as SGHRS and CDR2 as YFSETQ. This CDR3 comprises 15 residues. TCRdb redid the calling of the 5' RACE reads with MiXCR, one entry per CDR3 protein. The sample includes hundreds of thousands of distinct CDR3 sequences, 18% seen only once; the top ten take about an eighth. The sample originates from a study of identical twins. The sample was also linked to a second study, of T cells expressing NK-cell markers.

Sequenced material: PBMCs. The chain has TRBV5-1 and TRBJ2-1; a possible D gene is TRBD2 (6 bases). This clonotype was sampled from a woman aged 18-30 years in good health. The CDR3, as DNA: TGCGCCAGCAGCAGGAGCGCGGGGAGCTACAATGAGCAGTTCTTC. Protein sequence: CASSRSAGSYNEQFF.